This TCR beta chain was retrieved from a study of T cell repertoires in cytomegalovirus infection (dated by TCRdb to about 2019). About the full investigation: The peptide stimulations were aimed at well-studied HLA-B-restricted epitopes as well as recently identified HLA-C-restricted CMV epitopes, whose presentation resists viral immunomodulation. Donor HLA type was relevant to the analysis, as public TCR beta signatures indicated carriage of CMV infection together with the matching HLA type. Beyond this particular receptor, the publication reports: In both this cohort and an independent approximately 400-donor cohort, the cumulative frequency of public TCR beta family members distinguished carriers of CMV infection plus the relevant HLA type. The ex vivo response was dominated by HLA-C-restricted CMV-specific TCR beta clonotypes, which also provided the single most frequent clonotype in two of eight donors.

The CDR3 runs 13 amino acids, cysteine and phenylalanine included. Of all the DNA, just the CDR3 is kept, 39 bases in frame from base 1. Based on the germline V gene, the CDR1 and CDR2 sequences are MRHNA and SNTAGT. Trimming costs V 8 bases and J 3 bases, and their ends lie 11 bases apart. The treatment or condition label of this sample denotes: in vitro stimulation with specific CMV peptide epitopes to enrich CMV-specific T cells. The sequencer was an Illumina HiSeq 1500. TCRdb's own reprocessing of the public reads used fastp at Q25 and MiXCR and kept productive beta chains. All rows with the same CDR3 protein become a single entry with the most common DNA and genes. The sample includes about 770,000 distinct CDR3 sequences, with roughly 29% observed a single time. Around 13% of the sample is taken by the ten largest. Concerning this clonotype: The antigen it recognizes is unknown. No much larger clone exists at a distance of one base, and base qualities are not known.

The chain joins TRBV6-4 to TRBJ1-3; TRBD1 is possibly the D segment (5 matching bases). The sample was cultured CD8+ T cells from PBMCs, taken from culture after CMV antigen stimulation. This TCR came from a human donor in good health (CMV status not recorded). Some clones in this sample may be carry-over from other donors' samples. The CDR3 corresponds to CASHGTDGNTIYF. The DNA sequence is as follows: TGTGCCAGCCACGGGACCGATGGAAACACCATATATTTT.